These T cell receptor beta chains were read from a single sample in a study of cytomegalovirus exposure and HLA in healthy donors. Only in-frame clones appear in the TCRdb table, and some are missing; sequencing was by immunoSEQ multiplex PCR. The data contain 95,000 to 100,000 clones, roughly three quarters of them seen just once; the ten biggest clones take up around 4.1%. Sequencing was performed on PBMCs. Receptors were obtained from a man between 35 and 55 years old in good health and CMV-seronegative. Each CDR3 is given with its conserved first and last residue. The order of the fields is CDR3 length, clone size, J gene, V gene, D gene, CDR3 protein, CDR3 DNA. A D gene is named only where the DNA matches it firmly. Not every row has a clone size; where given, it reads once, few, many or a size class.

13 once TRBJ2-5 TRBV12-5 - CASGLDSQETQYF TGTGCTAGTGGTTTGGACAGCCAAGAGACCCAGTACTTC
17 - TRBJ2-7 TRBV28 TRBD2 CASSSGTSGGFSYEQYF TGTGCCAGCAGTTCTGGGACTAGCGGGGGCTTCTCCTACGAGCAGTACTTC
17 few TRBJ2-1 TRBV4-2 - CASSQDRGSQSYNEQFF TGTGCCAGCAGCCAAGATCGCGGCTCTCAGTCCTACAATGAGCAGTTCTTC
13 - TRBJ1-3 TRBV6-5 - CASSAARGNTIYF TGTGCCAGCAGTGCGGCTCGTGGAAACACCATATATTTT
14 - TRBJ2-7 TRBV11-3 TRBD2 CASSPTSGGTEQYF TGTGCCAGCAGCCCGACTAGCGGGGGGACCGAGCAGTACTTC
13 - TRBJ1-6 TRBV28 - CASSFDGDSPLHF TGTGCCAGCAGTTTCGACGGGGATTCACCCCTCCACTTT
14 - TRBJ2-2 TRBV7-9 TRBD1 CASSQGAGTGELFF TGTGCCAGCAGCCAGGGGGCGGGCACCGGGGAGCTGTTTTTT
14 few TRBJ1-2 TRBV7-9 - CASSFPLSLYGYTF TGTGCCAGCAGCTTTCCCTTATCCCTCTATGGCTACACCTTC
16 few TRBJ2-7 TRBV5-1 TRBD2 CASSEMTSGGTYEQYF TGCGCCAGCAGCGAGATGACTAGCGGGGGAACCTACGAGCAGTACTTC
14 - TRBJ1-2 TRBV23-1 TRBD1 CASSHGTGWHGYTF TGCGCCAGCAGTCATGGGACAGGGTGGCATGGCTACACCTTC
13 - TRBJ2-1 TRBV4-3 - CASSRTQGSEQFF TGCGCCAGCAGCCGGACCCAGGGATCTGAGCAGTTCTTC
14 - TRBJ1-1 TRBV15 TRBD1 CATSKGQAPAEAFF TGTGCCACCAGCAAAGGACAGGCGCCCGCTGAAGCTTTCTTT
14 - TRBJ2-5 TRBV29-1 TRBD2 CSVDLAGIQETQYF TGCAGCGTTGATCTAGCGGGGATCCAAGAGACCCAGTACTTC
14 - TRBJ1-1 TRBV18 TRBD1 CASSLGQGAFEAFF TGTGCCAGCTCCCTCGGACAGGGCGCTTTTGAAGCTTTCTTT
16 - TRBJ2-5 TRBV11-2 TRBD1 CASSLGSQGFGETQYF TGTGCCAGCAGCTTAGGGTCACAGGGGTTCGGGGAGACCCAGTACTTC
15 - TRBJ2-5 TRBV9 TRBD2 CASSVEAGGGETQYF TGTGCCAGCAGCGTAGAAGCGGGGGGCGGGGAGACCCAGTACTTC
14 few TRBJ2-7 TRBV5-1 TRBD2 CASMQRLARYEQYF TGCGCCAGCATGCAGCGACTAGCGAGATACGAGCAGTACTTC
17 - TRBJ2-1 TRBV7-2 TRBD2 CASSLKVSSGGFNEQFF TGTGCCAGCAGCTTAAAAGTTTCTAGCGGGGGGTTCAATGAGCAGTTCTTC
12 - TRBJ1-2 TRBV30 - CAWSVLGGGYTF TGTGCCTGGAGTGTACTCGGGGGTGGCTACACCTTC
14 - TRBJ1-2 TRBV7-9 - CASSLGLTFYGYTF TGTGCCAGCAGCTTGGGCTTAACGTTCTATGGCTACACCTTC
13 - TRBJ2-3 TRBV7-2 - CASSLEGGNTQYF TGTGCCAGCAGCTTAGAAGGGGGAAATACGCAGTATTTT
14 - TRBJ1-1 TRBV27 TRBD1 CASSLLRQGSEAFF TGTGCCAGCAGTTTATTAAGACAGGGTAGTGAGGCTTTCTTT
12 - TRBJ1-1 TRBV2 - CASSPGYTEAFF TGTGCCAGCAGTCCGGGGTACACTGAAGCTTTCTTT
13 once TRBJ2-3 TRBV4-1 - CASSQDPRSTQYF TGCGCCAGCAGCCAAGATCCGCGGAGCACGCAGTATTTT
15 - TRBJ1-1 TRBV15 TRBD1 CATSSRTGVDTEAFF TGTGCCACCAGCAGTCGGACAGGGGTGGACACTGAAGCTTTCTTT
13 - TRBJ1-6 TRBV30 TRBD1 CACMGQDNSPLHF TGTGCCTGCATGGGACAGGATAATTCACCCCTCCACTTT
16 - TRBJ1-1 TRBV5-6 - CASSLHGRGPNTEAFF TGTGCCAGCAGCTTACATGGCCGGGGTCCAAACACTGAAGCTTTCTTT
13 - TRBJ2-2 TRBV5-4 - CASSPSGNRELFF TGTGCCAGCAGTCCGTCAGGGAACCGGGAGCTGTTTTTT
13 - TRBJ2-2 TRBV6-6 TRBD2 CATSGGDTGELFF TGTGCCACTAGCGGGGGGGACACCGGGGAGCTGTTTTTT
16 - TRBJ1-2 TRBV7-3 - CASSLFAAGEGYGYTF TGTGCCAGCAGCTTATTTGCGGCAGGGGAAGGGTATGGCTACACCTTC
12 - TRBJ1-1 TRBV27 TRBD1 CASNDRGTEAFF TGTGCCAGCAACGACAGGGGCACTGAAGCTTTCTTT
15 few TRBJ1-6 TRBV5-6 - CASSLGGGDHSPLHF TGTGCCAGCAGCTTGGGGGGCGGGGATCATTCACCCCTCCACTTT
16 - TRBJ2-1 TRBV21-1 - CASSKDRQGTYNEQFF TGTGCCAGCAGCAAAGATCGCCAGGGTACCTACAATGAGCAGTTCTTC
16 - TRBJ1-1 TRBV18 - CASSPFGHGHNTEAFF TGTGCCAGCTCACCATTTGGCCACGGACATAACACTGAAGCTTTCTTT
14 - TRBJ2-7 TRBV19 - CASSRQDTLYEQYF TGTGCCAGTAGTCGACAGGATACACTCTACGAGCAGTACTTC
13 - TRBJ2-5 TRBV14 - CASSQAQQETQYF TGTGCCAGCAGCCAAGCACAGCAAGAGACCCAGTACTTC
15 - TRBJ1-2 TRBV28 - CASSPAGEINYGYTF TGTGCCAGCAGTCCAGCGGGGGAGATTAACTATGGCTACACCTTC
15 - TRBJ2-7 TRBV5-4 - CASSLAGVSSYEQYF TGTGCCAGCAGCTTGGCCGGGGTGAGCTCCTACGAGCAGTACTTC
14 few TRBJ2-1 TRBV5-1 - CASSFDGDYNEQFF TGCGCCAGCAGCTTCGACGGAGACTACAATGAGCAGTTCTTC
17 few TRBJ1-5 TRBV28 - CASSSNPGTRGSQPQHF TGTGCCAGCAGTAGCAATCCCGGGACACGAGGATCGCAGCCCCAGCATTTT
16 - TRBJ1-2 TRBV7-8 TRBD1 CASSPIVGTGVDGYTF TGTGCCAGCAGCCCAATCGTTGGGACAGGGGTCGATGGCTACACCTTC
11 once TRBJ2-1 TRBV7-9 - CASSSQYEQFF TGTGCCAGCAGCTCTCAGTATGAGCAGTTCTTC
16 - TRBJ2-3 TRBV15 TRBD2 CATSRGTSVSTDTQYF TGTGCCACCAGCAGAGGTACTAGCGTATCCACAGATACGCAGTATTTT
14 once TRBJ1-2 TRBV29-1 - CSVGGHPYVYGYTF TGCAGCGTTGGTGGACACCCGTACGTCTATGGCTACACCTTC
15 - TRBJ2-3 TRBV11-3 - CASSLRGTSTDTQYF TGTGCCAGCAGCTTACGGGGGACTAGCACAGATACGCAGTATTTT
18 - TRBJ2-1 TRBV6-1 TRBD2 CASSENWGGTGGSNEQFF TGTGCCAGCAGTGAGAATTGGGGTGGGACGGGGGGGAGTAATGAGCAGTTCTTC
16 - TRBJ1-6 TRBV7-9 TRBD1 CSVRDRGRYGNSPLHF TGTTCCGTCCGGGACAGGGGGCGTTATGGTAATTCACCCCTCCACTTT
13 once TRBJ1-5 TRBV2 TRBD1 CASHRTGDQPQHF TGTGCCAGCCATCGGACAGGGGACCAGCCCCAGCATTTT
15 once TRBJ2-1 TRBV10-3 - CAISDHSQSYNEQFF TGTGCCATCAGTGATCACAGCCAATCCTACAATGAGCAGTTCTTC
14 - TRBJ1-4 TRBV5-1 TRBD1 CASSLGGGDEKLFF TGCGCCAGCAGCTTGGGAGGGGGCGATGAAAAACTGTTTTTT
14 - TRBJ2-5 TRBV6-5 TRBD1 CASSYATGEETQYF TGTGCCAGCAGTTACGCGACAGGGGAGGAGACCCAGTACTTC
14 - TRBJ2-6 TRBV28 - CASSEGGGANVLTF TGTGCCAGCAGTGAGGGCGGTGGGGCCAACGTCCTGACTTTC
15 - TRBJ1-4 TRBV7-8 - CASSLVRGFDEKLFF TGTGCCAGCAGCTTAGTTCGGGGGTTTGATGAAAAACTGTTTTTT
15 - TRBJ2-1 TRBV4-1 - CASSQGHSTYNEQFF TGCGCCAGCAGCCAAGGTCACAGTACCTACAATGAGCAGTTCTTC
13 - TRBJ1-5 TRBV2 - CASSEGGLRPQHF TGTGCCAGCAGTGAAGGGGGGCTGAGGCCCCAGCATTTT